This T cell receptor beta chain originates from a study of blood T cell repertoires in COVID-19. Study at large: Acute-phase and convalescent COVID-19 samples originated in the United States, Italy and Spain.

Authors' analysis steps: For nucleated cells, counts were estimated from reference gene primer amplification. Clones were read by immunoSEQ multiplex PCR, and TCRdb kept only the in-frame ones, dropping some. The V and J calls and clone size were taken over from that table, and D and trimming were inferred from the DNA. This table has about 140,000 clones, approximately 82% appearing once. V shed 2 bases and J shed 7 bases, with 18 bases lying between them. The CDR3 spans 16 residues. Germline values: CDR1 MNHEY, CDR2 SVGAGI. The TCR comes from a man between 60 and 75 years old who had recovered from COVID-19. The sample taken for sequencing was peripheral blood. V and J are TRBV6-5 and TRBJ2-1; the D gene is possibly TRBD2 (6 bases). Here the CDR3 DNA reads TGTGCCAGCAGTTACACAACCGGGACTGGGGGGAATGAGCAGTTCTTC. Protein sequence: CASSYTTGTGGNEQFF.